This section outlines one T cell receptor (beta chain) sequence together with its context. The V gene's germline CDR1 is SGHRS and CDR2 YFSETQ. The ends lost 0 bases at V and 10 bases at J; junction bases unmatched: 7. The CDR3 consists of 15 residues. Original methodology: Cell counts per sample came from amplifying reference gene primers. Assay used: immunoSEQ multiplex PCR; TCRdb lists only in-frame clones, some missing. V, J and clone size are those of that table, while D and trimming were read from the DNA. The data contain some 98,000 clones, approximately 79% of them seen just once; the ten biggest clones take up roughly 10%. The entry originates in a study of blood T cell repertoires in COVID-19. Across the whole study: The study drew acute and convalescent COVID-19 samples from the United States, Italy and Spain. Nucleic acid was either cDNA or gDNA, and it came from T cells, B-cell-depleted T cells, or PBMCs.

The chain carries TRBV5-1 and TRBJ2-1; 10 positions match TRBD1. Sequenced sample: peripheral blood. This sequence was found in a man aged 70-80 years with active or convalescent COVID-19. CDR3 DNA: TGCGCCAGCAGCTTGGAAACGACAGGGGGCAACGAGCAGTTCTTC. Its protein product is CASSLETTGGNEQFF.